A selection of T cell receptor beta chains follows, all from one sample in a study of shared clonotypes between healthy human individuals. TCRdb's table, derived via immunoSEQ multiplex PCR, lists solely in-frame clones and lacks some. There are around 600,000 clones in the sample; approximately 95% occur only once, and over 0.1% lies in the top ten. Sequenced: naive CD8+ T cells sorted from blood. These receptors were taken from a woman aged 25 to 45 in good health. The CDR3 runs from the conserved cysteine through the conserved F or W. D genes are given only for firm matches. Expanded clones get a size class; other rows say once, few or many, or leave the size out.

J,D,size,V,DNA,CDR3
TRBJ2-3,TRBD2,NA,TRBV6-4,TGTGCCAGCAGTCTTACCGCGGGAGTTAGCAGCACAGATACGCAGTATTTT,CASSLTAGVSSTDTQYF
TRBJ2-7,NA,NA,TRBV13,TGTGCCAGCAGCCTTTCACGGGACATCCACGAGCAGTACTTC,CASSLSRDIHEQYF
TRBJ1-5,TRBD1,NA,TRBV28,TGTGCCAGCAGTACAACAGGGGGCAGCAATCAGCCCCAGCATTTT,CASSTTGGSNQPQHF
TRBJ1-1,NA,few,TRBV7-9,TGTGCCAGCAGCCCTGGTGGGCTTGAAGCTTTCTTT,CASSPGGLEAFF
TRBJ2-7,NA,NA,TRBV18,TGTGCCAGCTCTACGGGTCATTCCTACGAGCAGTACTTC,CASSTGHSYEQYF
TRBJ2-5,NA,NA,TRBV6-5,TGTGCCAGTCGAGGGGGGGAGACCCAGTACTTC,CASRGGETQYF
TRBJ1-1,NA,NA,TRBV28,TGTGCCAGCAGTCGACAGTTCCCAGCTTTCTTT,CASSRQFPAFF
TRBJ2-4,TRBD2,NA,TRBV9,TGTGCCAGCAGCCCACATGGGGGAGGGGAAGCCAAAAACATTCAGTACTTC,CASSPHGGGEAKNIQYF
TRBJ2-1,NA,NA,TRBV19,TGTGCCAGTAGGGCTCTAGGCAATGAGCAGTTCTTC,CASRALGNEQFF
TRBJ2-3,TRBD2,NA,TRBV5-1,TGCGCCAGCAGTGGACTAGCGGGAGCCCGATGGCCGGATACGCAGTATTTT,CASSGLAGARWPDTQYF
TRBJ1-1,NA,NA,TRBV5-4,TGTGCCAGCAGCTGGGGACGGTCTGTTGAAGCTTTCTTT,CASSWGRSVEAFF
TRBJ2-3,NA,NA,TRBV27,TGTGCCAGCACCCAAACTCGGAGGGCCGGGACCCATGCGCAGTATTTT,CASTQTRRAGTHAQYF
TRBJ2-2,NA,NA,TRBV6-5,TGTGCCAGCAGTTACGCGATAGCGACAACGGTGCTGTTTTTT,CASSYAIATTVLFF
TRBJ2-7,NA,NA,TRBV27,TGTGCCAGCAGCCTTGCGCGTCCCTACGAGCAGTACTTC,CASSLARPYEQYF
TRBJ2-7,TRBD2,NA,TRBV5-4,TGTGCCAGCAGCTTTGGACTAGCGTCTCACGAGCAGTACTTC,CASSFGLASHEQYF
TRBJ2-4,NA,NA,TRBV13,TGTGCCAGCAGCTCCCGGAGCTACCACCCCAAAAACATTCAGTACTTC,CASSSRSYHPKNIQYF
TRBJ2-1,NA,NA,TRBV9,TGTGCCAGCAGCGCCAGGACAGAACTCTACAATGAGCAGTTCTTC,CASSARTELYNEQFF
TRBJ1-5,NA,NA,TRBV28,TGTGCCAGCAGGTCGGGTGTAAACAGGATTAGCAATCAGCCCCAGCATTTT,CASRSGVNRISNQPQHF
TRBJ1-5,NA,NA,TRBV28,TGTGCCAGCAGTTTAGGGCAGGGCAATCAGCCCCAGCATTTT,CASSLGQGNQPQHF
TRBJ2-1,TRBD2,NA,TRBV6-5,TGTGCCAGCACCCACCATAGCGGGTACTACAATGAGCAGTTCTTC,CASTHHSGYYNEQFF
TRBJ2-7,NA,NA,TRBV4-1,TGCGCCAGCAGCCAAGTTGTGTTGTTAGGGGCGTACGAGCAGTACTTC,CASSQVVLLGAYEQYF
TRBJ2-7,TRBD2,NA,TRBV4-1,TGCGCCAGCAGCCAAGATTGGGTAGCGGGAGGTCACGAGCAGTACTTC,CASSQDWVAGGHEQYF
TRBJ1-5,TRBD1,NA,TRBV28,TGTGCCAGCAGGCCGGCGACAGGGTTTAGCAATCAGCCCCAGCATTTT,CASRPATGFSNQPQHF
TRBJ2-7,TRBD2,NA,TRBV11-2,TGTGCCAGCAGCCCGGGACTAGCGCACTCCTACGAGCAGTACTTC,CASSPGLAHSYEQYF
TRBJ1-2,NA,few,TRBV4-1,TGCGCCAGCAGCCAGGTAACAGCGGCCTATGGCTACACCTTC,CASSQVTAAYGYTF
TRBJ2-7,TRBD2,NA,TRBV5-4,TGTGCCAGCAGCCCCCGGCTAGCGGGAAACGAGCAGTACTTC,CASSPRLAGNEQYF
TRBJ2-5,NA,NA,TRBV6-5,TGTGCCAGCAGTTACAGGGACACTGAAGAGACCCAGTACTTC,CASSYRDTEETQYF
TRBJ2-1,TRBD2,once,TRBV4-2,TGTGCCAGCAGCCTCCAGTCTGGGACTAGCGGCTACAATGAGCAGTTCTTC,CASSLQSGTSGYNEQFF
TRBJ2-7,NA,NA,TRBV7-2,TGTGCCAGCAGCTCCCCCCTTCGGTTCTACGAGCAGTACTTC,CASSSPLRFYEQYF
TRBJ1-1,NA,few,TRBV4-1,TGCGCCAGCAGCCAATTCTTGGGTGACGCTGAAGCTTTCTTT,CASSQFLGDAEAFF
TRBJ2-3,TRBD2,NA,TRBV9,TGTGCCAGCAGCGTAGTAGGACTAGCGGCCACAGATACGCAGTATTTT,CASSVVGLAATDTQYF
TRBJ1-2,NA,NA,TRBV19,TGTGCCAGTAGTATGGGCGCCCCGGGGGACTATGGCTACACCTTC,CASSMGAPGDYGYTF
TRBJ2-1,TRBD2,NA,TRBV10-3,TGTGCCATCAGTGAGCCCGGGACTAGCGGGAGCGATGAGCAGTTCTTC,CAISEPGTSGSDEQFF